This T cell receptor (beta chain) is from a study of T cell repertoires in cytomegalovirus infection (dated by TCRdb to about 2019). About the study as a whole: Peptide stimulations targeted recently identified HLA-C-restricted CMV epitopes, whose presentation resists viral immunomodulation, together with well-studied HLA-B-restricted epitopes. The HLA type of each donor mattered for the analysis, because public TCR beta signatures pointed to carriage of CMV infection along with the matching HLA type. Study-wide conclusions, independent of this receptor: In both this cohort and an independent roughly 330-donor cohort, the cumulative frequency of public TCR beta family members distinguished carriers of CMV infection plus the relevant HLA type. The ex vivo response was dominated by HLA-C-restricted CMV-specific TCR beta clonotypes, which also provided the single most frequent clonotype in two of eight donors.

Sequenced using an Illumina HiSeq 1500. TCRdb's own reprocessing of the public reads used fastp at Q25 and MiXCR and kept productive beta chains. When rows share a CDR3 protein, they turn into one entry using the most common DNA and genes. This sample has fewer than 950,000 distinct CDR3 sequences in its table, and 32% of those were observed once. Over 10% of the sample rests with the top ten. As for this clonotype: What this receptor recognizes is not known. No quality values exist for individual bases; no much larger clone is one base distant.

Per the publication, the treatment or condition label means: in vitro stimulation with specific CMV peptide epitopes to enrich CMV-specific T cells. The sequenced sample was cultured CD8+ T cells from PBMCs, obtained from culture after CMV antigen stimulation. The receptor was isolated from a human donor in good health (CMV status not recorded). Some clones in this sample may be carry-over from other donors' samples.

The CDR3 protein sequence reads: CASTPQGVFETQYF. The DNA sequence is TGTGCCAGCACCCCACAGGGGGTTTTCGAGACCCAGTACTTC. The sequence joins TRBV6-2 or TRBV6-3 to TRBJ2-5; 8 central bases correspond to TRBD1. V is cut back by 7 bases and J by 5 bases, with 9 bases in the junction unmatched. CDR3 length: 14 amino acids, cysteine to phenylalanine. The CDR3 DNA has 42 bases and is translated from base 1. CDR1 and CDR2 (MNHEY, SVGEGT) derive from the germline V gene.